These 19 T cell receptor beta chains came from one sample sequenced in a study of neurological immune-mediated disorders. MiXCR was run by TCRdb on the 5' RACE reads, yielding one entry per CDR3 protein. Of around 69,000 distinct CDR3 sequences in the sample, roughly a tenth were seen once. The time point: longitudinal time-point 1 (baseline). Sequencing input: PBMCs. Source of these receptors: a man aged 25 to 45 in good health.

This clonotype turned up a few times. The chain links TRBV2 to TRBJ2-1; 8 nucleotides line up with TRBD2. Germline V gives CDR1 SNHLY, CDR2 FYNNEI. This CDR3 comprises 17 residues. V shed 4 bases, J shed 5 bases, and the junction held 13 bases outside the gene matches. DNA for the CDR3: TGTGCCAGCAGTGTATGGTCTAGCGGGCCACTTGACAATGAGCAGTTCTTC. This codes for CASSVWSSGPLDNEQFF.

In this sample, this clonotype turned up many times. The gene calls are TRBV4-1 and TRBJ2-2; D ambiguous. CDR3 length equals 13 residues. Trimming cost V 0 bases and J 5 bases, with 4 bases left between them. Germline lookup yields CDR1 MGHRA and CDR2 YSYEKL. CDR3 in DNA: TGCGCCAGCAGCCAAGATGGGACCGGGGAGCTGTTTTTT. Protein product: CASSQDGTGELFF.

In its sample, this clonotype was seen many times. The V call is TRBV20-1, the J call TRBJ2-1, with 11 bases that match TRBD1. The CDR3 has 12 residues. V was clipped by 0 bases and J by 16 bases; unmatched bases: 5. The germline CDR1 and CDR2 sequences are DFQATT and SNEGSKA (reference sequence). CDR3 amino acids: CSARDSGTGGFF. The CDR3, as DNA: TGCAGTGCTAGAGATTCGGGGACAGGGGGTTTCTTC.

The chain combines TRBV30 with TRBJ2-7; D call uncertain. Germline lookup yields CDR1 GTSNPN and CDR2 SVGIG (reference sequence). This CDR3 contains 13 residues. Trimming removed 0 bases from V and 3 bases from J, with 9 bases in between. The CDR3: CAWSVRRVYEQYF. The CDR3 DNA sequence: TGTGCCTGGAGTGTACGCAGAGTCTACGAGCAGTACTTC.

This clonotype was detected many times. V gene TRBV29-1 combines with J gene TRBJ2-7; 9 nucleotides match TRBD1. Per the germline V gene, CDR1 is SQVTM and CDR2 is ANQGSEA. V was pared by 6 bases and J by 2 bases, with 5 bases of the junction left unmatched. The CDR3 has 13 residues. This CDR3 is CSVVTGGAYEQYF. CDR3 DNA sequence: TGCAGCGTGGTGACAGGGGGGGCCTACGAGCAGTACTTC.

This clonotype was counted at least ten times. V and J are TRBV20-1 and TRBJ2-1; D tentatively fits TRBD1 or TRBD2 (6 bases each). The germline CDR1 and CDR2 sequences are DFQATT and SNEGSKA (reference sequence). The CDR3 is made up of 17 amino acids. V lost 3 bases and J lost 4, with 22 bases in between. In nucleotides, the CDR3 is TGCAGTGCTAGTTCTCGCTCGCTCGGGGGCGGATACAATGAGCAGTTCTTC. This gives the protein CSASSRSLGGGYNEQFF.

This clonotype has ten or more counts. The CDR3 here is CASSQEHLWGTQESEKLFF. In DNA, the CDR3 is TGTGCCAGCAGCCAAGAACACCTCTGGGGGACCCAAGAGAGTGAAAAACTGTTTTTT. The gene calls are TRBV14 and TRBJ1-4; possibly TRBD1 for D (5 bases). The CDR3 sequence is 19 residues long. Germline V gene lookup returns CDR1 SGHDN and CDR2 FVKESK. V shed 0 bases and J shed 7 bases, with 24 bases lying between them. Full variable domain (outside the CDR3, taken from reference TRBV14 and TRBJ1-4): EAGVTQFPSHSVIEKGQTVTLRCDPISGHDNLYWYRRVMGKEIKFLLHFVKESKQDESGMPNNRFLAERTGGTYSTLKVQPAELEDSGVYFCASSQEHLWGTQESEKLFFGSGTQLSVL.

In its sample, this clonotype ranks as medium-sized (0.01 to 0.1%). This chain links TRBV3-1 with TRBJ2-7; a weak D match, TRBD2 (6 bases). The CDR3 has 15 residues. CDR1 is LGHDT and CDR2 is YNNKEL in the germline V gene (reference sequence). Trimming cost V 1 base and J 2 bases, with 12 bases left between them. CDR3 residues: CASSQAWDSTYEQYF. CDR3 nucleotide sequence: TGTGCCAGCAGCCAAGCCTGGGACTCCACCTACGAGCAGTACTTC.

The table lists this clonotype with many counts. The rearrangement joins TRBV11-2 to TRBJ2-7; tentatively, D is TRBD2 (5 bases). Trimming pared 4 bases from V and 7 bases from J, leaving 14 bases between. The CDR3 runs to 13 residues. Looked up from germline, CDR1 is SGHAT and CDR2 is FQNNGV. The CDR3 here is CASSSGRSGEQYF. The CDR3 DNA sequence: TGTGCCAGCAGCTCGGGCAGATCGGGGGAGCAGTACTTC. Full variable domain (remainder filled in from reference TRBV11-2 and TRBJ2-7): EAGVAQSPRYKIIEKRQSVAFWCNPISGHATLYWYQQILGQGPKLLIQFQNNGVVDDSQLPKDRFSAERLKGVDSTLKIQPAKLEDSAVYLCASSSGRSGEQYFGPGTRLTVT.

In its sample, this clonotype was seen many times. The CDR3, as DNA: TGCAGCGTTGTGAAGGGGGTCAACGAAAAACTGTTTTTT. It yields the protein CSVVKGVNEKLFF. The chain recombines TRBV29-1 with TRBJ1-4; D is perhaps TRBD1 (6 bases). CDR3 length: 13 amino acids. Trimming left V 4 bases short and J 8 bases short, with 14 bases between. Germline assignment: CDR1 SQVTM and CDR2 ANQGSEA.

The gene calls are TRBV30 and TRBJ2-1; tentative D call: TRBD2 (5 bases). Trimming removed 3 bases at V and 14 bases at J, with 23 bases between. The CDR3 length is 14 residues. Germline lookup yields CDR1 GTSNPN and CDR2 SVGIG (reference sequence). CDR3 region: CAWREGFRGPWEFF. The CDR3 DNA is TGTGCCTGGAGGGAAGGATTTCGAGGGCCGTGGGAGTTCTTC.

This clonotype was observed many times. The chain couples TRBV14 to TRBJ2-3; D not certain. This CDR3 has 15 residues. Trimming took off 2 bases at V and 0 bases at J, with 9 bases between the two ends. Per the germline V gene, CDR1 is SGHDN and CDR2 is FVKESK. CDR3 DNA sequence: TGTGCCAGCAGCCAATTGGCATCTAGCACAGATACGCAGTATTTT. Translating gives CASSQLASSTDTQYF.

V and J are TRBV7-8 and TRBJ1-4; the match to TRBD1 covers 7 bases. The CDR3 sequence is 16 residues long. The V segment lost 0 bases and the J segment 5 bases; nucleotides outside the gene matches: 6. CDR1 SGHVS and CDR2 FQNEAQ come from the germline V gene. The CDR3, as DNA: TGTGCCAGCAGCTTAGCGAACAGGGGTCCCAATGAAAAACTGTTTTTT. Translated, it gives CASSLANRGPNEKLFF. The whole variable domain, filled in from reference TRBV7-8 and TRBJ1-4, reads GAGVSQSPRYKVAKRGQDVALRCDPISGHVSLFWYQQALGQGPEFLTYFQNEAQLDKSGLPSDRFFAERPEGSVSTLKIQRTQQEDSAVYLCASSLANRGPNEKLFFGSGTQLSVL.

This clonotype occurred many times. The chain carries TRBV28 and TRBJ2-7; D may be TRBD1 (5 bases). V was cut by 2 bases and J by 4 bases, with 18 bases left in between. The CDR3 spans 16 residues. Germline CDR1 is MDHEN and CDR2 is SYDVKM. Written as DNA, the CDR3 is TGTGCCAGCAGTTTAACTGACAGTCTGCTTGGGTACGAGCAGTACTTC. Protein: CASSLTDSLLGYEQYF.

This clonotype was seen many times. V is TRBV12-5 and J is TRBJ2-3; D could derive from TRBD1 or TRBD2 (5 bases each). CDR3 length equals 19 residues. Between the trimmed V and J ends, which lost 6 bases and 0 bases, there was a span of 25 bases. Germline V CDR1 and CDR2: LGHNT, FRNRAP. The CDR3 DNA follows: TGTGCTAGTGGCCTCAACCGGGACGGAAGCGTTCCTAGCACAGATACGCAGTATTTT. It is translated as CASGLNRDGSVPSTDTQYF.

This clonotype was detected ten times or more. The chain is built from TRBV7-9 and TRBJ1-4; 7 bases are a match to TRBD1. The CDR3 length is 14 residues. The V gene's germline CDR1 is SEHNR and CDR2 FQNEAQ (reference sequence). V shed 7 bases and J 4 bases; nucleotides not matched to a gene: 6. The CDR3, as DNA: TGTGCCAGCAACTCGGGACAGCTTAATGAAAAACTGTTTTTT. Protein sequence: CASNSGQLNEKLFF.

By share, this clonotype counts as large. This chain joins TRBV5-1 and TRBJ2-3, with TRBD1 identical over 7 bases. The germline CDR1 and CDR2 sequences are SGHRS and YFSETQ. J was trimmed by 4 bases and V by 0 bases; bases with no gene match: 5. The length of the CDR3 is 15 residues. CDR3 in amino acids: CASSLDRGMPDTQYF. The CDR3 region has the DNA TGCGCCAGCAGCTTGGACAGGGGTATGCCAGATACGCAGTATTTT.

At least ten counts were recorded for this clonotype. The V and J genes are TRBV5-1 and TRBJ2-1, with D perhaps given as TRBD1 or TRBD2 (5 bases each). This CDR3 contains 15 residues. The V gene's germline CDR1 is SGHRS and CDR2 YFSETQ. Trimming cost V 7 bases and J 5 bases, with 19 bases left between them. CDR3 in DNA: TGCGCCAGCCTAAGGGGAGCCCCCTTGGACAATGAGCAGTTCTTC. This codes for CASLRGAPLDNEQFF.

This clonotype was counted ten times or more. The rearrangement joins TRBV9 to TRBJ1-2; no definite D call. Germline assignment: CDR1 SGDLS and CDR2 YYNGEE. This CDR3 region has 15 residues. Trimming took off 0 bases at V and 3 bases at J, with 12 bases between the two ends. This chain's CDR3 is CASSVAVSPDYGYTF. In DNA form, the CDR3 reads TGTGCCAGCAGCGTAGCCGTTTCCCCTGACTATGGCTACACCTTC. Full variable domain (outside the CDR3, taken from reference TRBV9 and TRBJ1-2): DSGVTQTPKHLITATGQRVTLRCSPRSGDLSVYWYQQSLDQGLQFLIQYYNGEERAKGNILERFSAQQFPDLHSELNLSSLELGDSALYFCASSVAVSPDYGYTFGSGTRLTVV.